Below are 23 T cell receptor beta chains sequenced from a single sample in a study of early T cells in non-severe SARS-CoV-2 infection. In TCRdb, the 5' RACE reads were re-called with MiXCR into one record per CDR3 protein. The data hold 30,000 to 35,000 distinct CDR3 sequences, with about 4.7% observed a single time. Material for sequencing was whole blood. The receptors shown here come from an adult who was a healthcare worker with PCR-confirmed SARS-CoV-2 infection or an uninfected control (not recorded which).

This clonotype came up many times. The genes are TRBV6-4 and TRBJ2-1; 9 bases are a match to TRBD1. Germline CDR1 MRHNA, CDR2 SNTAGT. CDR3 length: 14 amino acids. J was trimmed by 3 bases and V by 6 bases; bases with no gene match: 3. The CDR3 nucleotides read TGTGCCAGCAGGAGACAGGGGGACTACAATGAGCAGTTCTTC. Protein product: CASRRQGDYNEQFF.

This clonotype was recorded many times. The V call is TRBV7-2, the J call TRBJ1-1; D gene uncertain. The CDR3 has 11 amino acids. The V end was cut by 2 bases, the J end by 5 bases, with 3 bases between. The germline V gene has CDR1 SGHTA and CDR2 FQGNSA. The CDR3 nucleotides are TGTGCCAGCAGCTTATTGACTGAAGCTTTCTTT. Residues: CASSLLTEAFF.

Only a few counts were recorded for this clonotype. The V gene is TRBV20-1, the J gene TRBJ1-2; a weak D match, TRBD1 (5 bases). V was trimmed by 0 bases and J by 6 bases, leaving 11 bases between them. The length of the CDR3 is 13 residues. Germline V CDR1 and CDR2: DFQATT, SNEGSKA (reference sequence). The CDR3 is CSARDRGYDGYTF. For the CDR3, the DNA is TGCAGTGCTAGAGATCGGGGGTACGATGGCTACACCTTC.

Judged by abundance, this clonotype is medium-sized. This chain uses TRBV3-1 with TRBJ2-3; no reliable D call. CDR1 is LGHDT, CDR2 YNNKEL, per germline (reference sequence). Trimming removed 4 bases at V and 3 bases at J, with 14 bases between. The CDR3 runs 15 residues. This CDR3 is CASSLSRWGTDTQYF. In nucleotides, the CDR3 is TGTGCCAGCAGCCTTAGTAGGTGGGGAACAGATACGCAGTATTTT.

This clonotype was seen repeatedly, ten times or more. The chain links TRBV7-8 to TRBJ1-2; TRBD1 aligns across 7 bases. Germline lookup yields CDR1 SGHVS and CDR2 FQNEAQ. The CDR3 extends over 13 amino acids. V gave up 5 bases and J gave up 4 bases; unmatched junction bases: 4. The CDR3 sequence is CASSPRDSYGYTF. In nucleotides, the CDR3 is TGTGCCAGCAGCCCAAGGGACAGCTATGGCTACACCTTC.

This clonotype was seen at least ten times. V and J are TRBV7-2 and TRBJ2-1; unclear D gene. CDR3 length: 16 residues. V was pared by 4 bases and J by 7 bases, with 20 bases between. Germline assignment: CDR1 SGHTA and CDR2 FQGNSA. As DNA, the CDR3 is TGTGCCAGCAGCTCCCCATTTCAGGCCCCCCAGAATGAGCAGTTCTTC. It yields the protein CASSSPFQAPQNEQFF.

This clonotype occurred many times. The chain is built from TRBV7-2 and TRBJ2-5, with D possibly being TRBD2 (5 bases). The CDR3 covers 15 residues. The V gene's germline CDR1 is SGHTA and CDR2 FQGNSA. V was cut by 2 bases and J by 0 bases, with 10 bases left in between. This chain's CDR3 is CASSLRTGNQETQYF. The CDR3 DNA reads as TGTGCCAGCAGCTTACGAACCGGGAACCAAGAGACCCAGTACTTC. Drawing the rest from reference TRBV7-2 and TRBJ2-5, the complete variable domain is GAGVSQSPSNKVTEKGKDVELRCDPISGHTALYWYRQSLGQGLEFLIYFQGNSAPDKSGLPSDRFSAERTGGSVSTLTIQRTQQEDSAVYLCASSLRTGNQETQYFGPGTRLLVL.

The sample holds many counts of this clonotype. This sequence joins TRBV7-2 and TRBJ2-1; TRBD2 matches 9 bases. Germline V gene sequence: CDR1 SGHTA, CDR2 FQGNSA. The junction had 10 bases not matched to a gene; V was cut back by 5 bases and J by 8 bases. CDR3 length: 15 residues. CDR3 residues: CASSPGTSRIDEQFF. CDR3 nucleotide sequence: TGTGCCAGCAGCCCAGGGACTAGCCGCATCGATGAGCAGTTCTTC. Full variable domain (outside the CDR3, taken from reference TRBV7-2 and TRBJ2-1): GAGVSQSPSNKVTEKGKDVELRCDPISGHTALYWYRQSLGQGLEFLIYFQGNSAPDKSGLPSDRFSAERTGGSVSTLTIQRTQQEDSAVYLCASSPGTSRIDEQFFGPGTRLTVL.

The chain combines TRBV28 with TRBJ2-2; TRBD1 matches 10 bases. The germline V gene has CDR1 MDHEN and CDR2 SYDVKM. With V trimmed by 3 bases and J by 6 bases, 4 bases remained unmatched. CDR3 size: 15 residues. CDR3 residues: CASSFRGQGAGELFF. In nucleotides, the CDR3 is TGTGCCAGCAGTTTTCGCGGACAGGGGGCCGGGGAGCTGTTTTTT.

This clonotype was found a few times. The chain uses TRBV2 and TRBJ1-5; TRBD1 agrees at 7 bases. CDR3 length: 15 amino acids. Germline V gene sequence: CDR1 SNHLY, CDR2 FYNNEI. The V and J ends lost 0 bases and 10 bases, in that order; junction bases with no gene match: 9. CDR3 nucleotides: TGTGCCAGCAGTGAAGCTCCGACAGGGACACCCCCCCAGCATTTT. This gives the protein CASSEAPTGTPPQHF.

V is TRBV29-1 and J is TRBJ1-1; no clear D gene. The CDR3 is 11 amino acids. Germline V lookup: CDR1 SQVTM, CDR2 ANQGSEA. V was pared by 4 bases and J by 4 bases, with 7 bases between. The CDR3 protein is CSVAPATEAFF. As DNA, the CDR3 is TGCAGCGTTGCCCCGGCCACTGAAGCTTTCTTT. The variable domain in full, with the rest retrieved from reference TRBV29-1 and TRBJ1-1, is SAVISQKPSRDICQRGTSLTIQCQVDSQVTMMFWYRQQPGQSLTLIATANQGSEATYESGFVIDKFPISRPNLTFSTLTVSNMSPEDSSIYLCSVAPATEAFFGQGTRLTVV.

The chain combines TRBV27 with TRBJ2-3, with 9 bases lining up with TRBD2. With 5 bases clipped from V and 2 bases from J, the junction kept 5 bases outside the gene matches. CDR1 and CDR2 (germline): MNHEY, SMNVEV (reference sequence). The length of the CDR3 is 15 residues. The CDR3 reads CASSGLAGFTDTQYF. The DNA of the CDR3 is TGTGCCAGCAGTGGCCTAGCGGGGTTCACAGATACGCAGTATTTT.

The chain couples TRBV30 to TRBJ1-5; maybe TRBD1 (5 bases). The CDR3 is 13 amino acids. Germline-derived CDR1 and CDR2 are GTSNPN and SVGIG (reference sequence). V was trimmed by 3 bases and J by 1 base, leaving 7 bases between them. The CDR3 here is CAWSRDSNQPQHF. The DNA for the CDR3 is TGTGCCTGGAGCAGGGACAGCAATCAGCCCCAGCATTTT. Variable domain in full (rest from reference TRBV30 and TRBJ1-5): SQTIHQWPATLVQPVGSPLSLECTVEGTSNPNLYWYRQAAGRGLQLLFYSVGIGQISSEVPQNLSASRPQDRQFILSSKKLLLSDSGFYLCAWSRDSNQPQHFGDGTRLSIL.

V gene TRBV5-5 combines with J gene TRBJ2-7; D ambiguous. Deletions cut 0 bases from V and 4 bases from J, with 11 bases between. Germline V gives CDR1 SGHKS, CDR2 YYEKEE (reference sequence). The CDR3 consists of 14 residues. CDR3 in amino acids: CASSLVLVGYEQYF. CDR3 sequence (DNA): TGTGCCAGCAGCTTGGTCCTAGTCGGTTACGAGCAGTACTTC.

The CDR3 region is CSVEPRTDSYGYTF. The CDR3, as DNA: TGCAGCGTCGAACCTAGGACAGACTCCTATGGCTACACCTTC. The chain has TRBV29-1 and TRBJ1-2; TRBD1 might be the D (6 bases). Germline-derived CDR1 and CDR2 are SQVTM and ANQGSEA. Trimming left V 6 bases short and J 4 bases short, with 18 bases between. The CDR3 consists of 14 residues.

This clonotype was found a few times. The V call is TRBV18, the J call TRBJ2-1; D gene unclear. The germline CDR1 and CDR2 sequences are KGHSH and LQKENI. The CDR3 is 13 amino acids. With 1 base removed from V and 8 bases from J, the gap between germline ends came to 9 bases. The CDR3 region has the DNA TGTGCCAGCTCACCACAACAGACTCATGAGCAGTTCTTC. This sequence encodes CASSPQQTHEQFF.

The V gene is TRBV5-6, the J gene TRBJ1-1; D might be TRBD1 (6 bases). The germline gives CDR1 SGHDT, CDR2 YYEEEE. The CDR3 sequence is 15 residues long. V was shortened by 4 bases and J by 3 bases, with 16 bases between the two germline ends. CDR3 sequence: CASSPYRGGYTEAFF. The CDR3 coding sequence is TGTGCCAGCAGCCCCTATAGGGGGGGCTACACTGAAGCTTTCTTT.

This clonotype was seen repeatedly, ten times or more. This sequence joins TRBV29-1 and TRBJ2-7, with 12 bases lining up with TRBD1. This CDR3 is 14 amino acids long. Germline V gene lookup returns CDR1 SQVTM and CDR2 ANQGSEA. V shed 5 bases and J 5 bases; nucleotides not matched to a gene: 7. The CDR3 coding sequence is TGCAGCGTTATCACCGGGACAGGGGGCGACGAGCAGTACTTC. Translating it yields CSVITGTGGDEQYF.

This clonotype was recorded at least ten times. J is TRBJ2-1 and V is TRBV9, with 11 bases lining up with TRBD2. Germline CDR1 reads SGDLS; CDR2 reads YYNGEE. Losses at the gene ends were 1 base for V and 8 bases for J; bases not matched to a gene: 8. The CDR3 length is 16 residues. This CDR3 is CASSVLAGGTMDEQFF. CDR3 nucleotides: TGTGCCAGCAGCGTATTAGCGGGGGGGACGATGGATGAGCAGTTCTTC.

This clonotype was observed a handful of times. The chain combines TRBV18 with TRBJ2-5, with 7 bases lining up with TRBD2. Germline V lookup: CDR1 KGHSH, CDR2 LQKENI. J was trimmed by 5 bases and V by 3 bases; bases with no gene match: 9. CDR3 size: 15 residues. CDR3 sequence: CASSPSGTSAETQYF. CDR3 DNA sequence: TGTGCCAGCTCACCGTCAGGAACTAGCGCCGAGACCCAGTACTTC.

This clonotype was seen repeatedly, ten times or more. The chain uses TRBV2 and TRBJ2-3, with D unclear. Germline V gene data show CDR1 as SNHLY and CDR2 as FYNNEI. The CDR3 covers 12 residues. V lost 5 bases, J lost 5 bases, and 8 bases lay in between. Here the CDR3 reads CASSYSEDTQYF. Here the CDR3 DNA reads TGTGCCAGCAGTTACAGTGAAGATACGCAGTATTTT.

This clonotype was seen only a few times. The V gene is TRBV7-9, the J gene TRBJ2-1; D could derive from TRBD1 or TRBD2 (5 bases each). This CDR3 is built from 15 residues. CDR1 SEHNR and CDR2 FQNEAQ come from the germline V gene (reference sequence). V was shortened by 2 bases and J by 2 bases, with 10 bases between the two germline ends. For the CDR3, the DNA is TGTGCCAGCAGCTTACTCCGGGGCACCTACAATGAGCAGTTCTTC. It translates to CASSLLRGTYNEQFF.

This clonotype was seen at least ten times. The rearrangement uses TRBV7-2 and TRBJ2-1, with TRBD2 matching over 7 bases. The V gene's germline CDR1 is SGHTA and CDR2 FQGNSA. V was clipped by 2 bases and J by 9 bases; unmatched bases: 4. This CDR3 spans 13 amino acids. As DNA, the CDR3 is TGTGCCAGCAGCTTATCCGTAGCGGGTGAGCAGTTCTTC. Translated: CASSLSVAGEQFF.